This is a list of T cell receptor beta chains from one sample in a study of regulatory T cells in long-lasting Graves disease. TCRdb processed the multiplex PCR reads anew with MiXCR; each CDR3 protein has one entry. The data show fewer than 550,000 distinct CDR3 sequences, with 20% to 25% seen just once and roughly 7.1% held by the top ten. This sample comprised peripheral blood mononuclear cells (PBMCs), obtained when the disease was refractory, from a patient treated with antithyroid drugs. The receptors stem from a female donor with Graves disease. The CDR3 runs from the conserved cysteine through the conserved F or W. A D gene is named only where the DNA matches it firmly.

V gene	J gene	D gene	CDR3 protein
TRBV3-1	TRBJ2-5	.	CASSHGRRTETQYF
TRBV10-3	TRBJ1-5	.	CAISEHDGPNQPQHF
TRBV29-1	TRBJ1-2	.	CSVSREDRGVGYTF
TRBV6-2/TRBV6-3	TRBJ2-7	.	CASSSPDTVEQYF
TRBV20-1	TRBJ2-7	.	CSASRPGSTHEQYF
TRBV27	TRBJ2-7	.	CASSLMGASYEQYF
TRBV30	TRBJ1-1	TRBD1	CAWREDRGTIMNTEAFF
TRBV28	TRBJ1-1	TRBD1	CASSKQGGDTEAFF
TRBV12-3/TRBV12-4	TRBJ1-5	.	CASSNGEGTRQPQHF
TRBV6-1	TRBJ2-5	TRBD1	CASSRLTGRETQYF
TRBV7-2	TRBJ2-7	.	CASSLTGPDYEQYF
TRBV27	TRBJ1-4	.	CASSPNRGEKLFF
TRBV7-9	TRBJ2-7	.	CASSLGGRGESYEQYF
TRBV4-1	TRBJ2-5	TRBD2	CASSQVGAGGNQETQYF
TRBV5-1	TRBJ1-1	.	CASSFLRRDTEAFF
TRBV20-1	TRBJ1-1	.	CSARSDGNTEAFF
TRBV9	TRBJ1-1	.	CASSVASGQGRGEAFF
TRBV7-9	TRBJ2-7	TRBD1	CASSYSDRAPYEQYF
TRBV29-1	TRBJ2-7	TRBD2	CSVEVAGTGGYEQYF
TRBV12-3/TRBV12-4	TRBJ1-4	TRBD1	CASSGDRGGEKLFF
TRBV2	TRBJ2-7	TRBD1	CASSLIPGQGAYEQYF
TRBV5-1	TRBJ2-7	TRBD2	CASSPGLAGPGEEQYF